These 32 T cell receptor beta chains share one sample of origin, sequenced in a study of cytomegalovirus exposure and HLA in healthy donors. Primers for the PCR totalled 60 Vbeta and 13 Jbeta. Produced via immunoSEQ multiplex PCR; TCRdb's table is partial and in-frame only. This sample has 200,000 or so clones, with approximately 80% found just once. Sequenced sample: PBMCs. All receptors derive from a boy younger than 10 in good health and CMV-seronegative.

V and J are TRBV9 and TRBJ1-3; 7 bases align to TRBD1. V lost 3 bases to trimming and J lost 2 bases; unmatched junction nucleotides: 5. The germline CDR1 and CDR2 sequences are SGDLS and YYNGEE. CDR3 length: 15 residues. Here the CDR3 reads CASSALGTAGNTIYF. The CDR3 DNA sequence: TGTGCCAGCAGCGCCCTTGGGACAGCTGGAAACACCATATATTTT. The variable domain in full, completed from reference TRBV9 and TRBJ1-3, reads DSGVTQTPKHLITATGQRVTLRCSPRSGDLSVYWYQQSLDQGLQFLIQYYNGEERAKGNILERFSAQQFPDLHSELNLSSLELGDSALYFCASSALGTAGNTIYFGEGSWLTVV.

The chain combines TRBV7-2 with TRBJ2-5; 8 nucleotides agree with TRBD2. Per the germline V gene, CDR1 is SGHTA and CDR2 is FQGNSA. The CDR3 is 15 amino acids. Trimming took 3 bases from V and 2 from J; bases not matched to a gene: 5. CDR3 residues: CASSFNGGGQETQYF. The CDR3 nucleotides read TGTGCCAGCAGCTTTAACGGGGGGGGGCAAGAGACCCAGTACTTC.

This clone was seen just once. The chain couples TRBV11-1 to TRBJ1-2; possibly TRBD1 for D (5 bases). V was shortened by 4 bases and J by 2 bases, with 14 bases between the two germline ends. From germline, CDR1 is SGHAT and CDR2 FQDESV (reference sequence). The CDR3 runs 15 residues. As DNA, the CDR3 is TGTGCCAGCAGCTGGACACACGGCCTGAACTATGGCTACACCTTC. Translated: CASSWTHGLNYGYTF.

V and J are TRBV9 and TRBJ2-3; 7 nucleotides line up with TRBD2. The CDR3 has 14 amino acids. V dropped 4 bases and J dropped 1; count of bases not matched to a gene: 3. Germline V gives CDR1 SGDLS, CDR2 YYNGEE. CDR3 loop: CASSSRGGTDTQYF. The CDR3 DNA reads TGTGCCAGCAGCTCCCGGGGGGGCACAGATACGCAGTATTTT. Full variable domain (missing parts from reference TRBV9 and TRBJ2-3): DSGVTQTPKHLITATGQRVTLRCSPRSGDLSVYWYQQSLDQGLQFLIQYYNGEERAKGNILERFSAQQFPDLHSELNLSSLELGDSALYFCASSSRGGTDTQYFGPGTRLTVL.

The CDR3 DNA sequence: TGTGCCACCCGAGGACAGGCCCACTATGGCTACACCTTC. It codes for CATRGQAHYGYTF. The V gene is TRBV5-6, the J gene TRBJ1-2, with 7 bases matching TRBD1. CDR3 length: 13 amino acids. V was pared by 9 bases and J by 3 bases, with 8 bases of the junction left unmatched. In germline, CDR1 is SGHDT, CDR2 YYEEEE.

This chain joins TRBV10-2 and TRBJ2-1; TRBD2 aligns across 12 bases. V trimming: 8 bases; J trimming: 11 bases; junction bases outside the gene matches: 10. This CDR3 region has 14 residues. The germline V gene encodes CDR1 WSHSY and CDR2 SAAADI. DNA for the CDR3: TGCGCCAGCCAATCTAGCGGGGGGGGGAAGCAGCAGTTCTTC. Its translation is CASQSSGGGKQQFF.

This chain uses TRBV5-4 with TRBJ2-3, with 11 bases that match TRBD2. This CDR3 has 14 amino acids. Germline V lookup: CDR1 SGHNT, CDR2 YYREEE (reference sequence). V lost 5 bases and J lost 2; bases outside the gene matches: 1. CDR3 sequence: CASRLAGATDTQYF. The CDR3 DNA sequence: TGTGCCAGCAGACTAGCGGGGGCCACAGATACGCAGTATTTT.

As DNA, the CDR3 is TGTGCCAGCAGCCTTTTAATTAGCTCGGAGACCCAGTACTTC. Amino acid sequence: CASSLLISSETQYF. The chain employs TRBV6-5 and TRBJ2-5; no clear D gene. Trimming stripped 6 bases from V and 5 bases from J, with 16 bases between. CDR3 length: 14 amino acids. Per the germline V gene, CDR1 is MNHEY and CDR2 is SVGAGI.

V gene TRBV27 combines with J gene TRBJ1-2; D uncertain. CDR1 and CDR2 from the germline V gene are MNHEY and SMNVEV (reference sequence). This CDR3 has 14 residues. The V end lost 0 bases, the J end lost 3 bases, and 8 bases lay between the germline ends. The CDR3 sequence is CASSLSSGYYGYTF. The CDR3 region has the DNA TGTGCCAGCAGTTTATCGTCGGGATACTATGGCTACACCTTC.

This chain links TRBV2 with TRBJ2-3; TRBD2 might be the D (5 bases). Trimming pared 8 bases from V and 2 bases from J, leaving 11 bases between. The CDR3 is made up of 13 amino acids. Germline CDR1 SNHLY, CDR2 FYNNEI. CDR3 sequence (DNA): TGTGCCAGCCTCACGGGGTACACAGATACGCAGTATTTT. Translated: CASLTGYTDTQYF. Drawing the rest from reference TRBV2 and TRBJ2-3, the complete variable domain is EPEVTQTPSHQVTQMGQEVILRCVPISNHLYFYWYRQILGQKVEFLVSFYNNEISEKSEIFDDQFSVERPDGSNFTLKIRSTKLEDSAMYFCASLTGYTDTQYFGPGTRLTVL.

The chain has TRBV30 and TRBJ1-4; the D gene is possibly TRBD1 (5 bases). The V end was cut by 3 bases, the J end by 7 bases, with 21 bases between. The CDR3 is 16 residues long. Germline CDR1 is GTSNPN and CDR2 is SVGIG (reference sequence). The CDR3 sequence is CAWRQLRAGQVEKLFF. Here the CDR3 DNA reads TGTGCCTGGAGGCAACTTAGAGCAGGGCAAGTTGAAAAACTGTTTTTT.

The chain is built from TRBV11-3 and TRBJ1-5, with D possibly TRBD1 on 6 matching bases. The CDR3 consists of 14 residues. The germline V gene encodes CDR1 SGHNT and CDR2 YENEEA. The V gene lost 7 bases and the J gene lost 1 base, with 11 bases spanning the gap. Here the CDR3 reads CASTIGQSNQPQHF. CDR3 coding DNA: TGTGCCAGCACCATAGGACAGAGCAATCAGCCCCAGCATTTT.

The chain has TRBV7-2 and TRBJ2-5; 11 bases are a match to TRBD2. Germline lookup yields CDR1 SGHTA and CDR2 FQGNSA. The V segment lost 3 bases and the J segment 2 bases; nucleotides outside the gene matches: 2. This CDR3 spans 15 amino acids. CDR3 loop: CASSFSSGRQETQYF. Written as DNA, the CDR3 is TGTGCCAGCAGCTTCTCTAGCGGGAGGCAAGAGACCCAGTACTTC.

CDR3 sequence: CASSSGDNTEAFF. DNA for the CDR3: TGTGCCAGCAGCTCAGGGGATAACACTGAAGCTTTCTTT. The chain links TRBV7-9 to TRBJ1-1; perhaps TRBD1 as D (6 bases). Germline V CDR1 and CDR2: SEHNR, FQNEAQ (reference sequence). V lost 4 bases to trimming and J lost 2 bases, with 8 bases between them. The CDR3 is made up of 13 amino acids.

This chain joins TRBV4-1 and TRBJ1-2; possibly TRBD1 for D (5 bases). Trimming left V 0 bases short and J 8 bases short, with 10 bases between. The CDR3 length is 13 residues. Germline-derived CDR1 and CDR2 are MGHRA and YSYEKL. The CDR3 nucleotides are TGCGCCAGCAGCCAAGAGGAGGGGTTGGGCTACACCTTC. Translating gives CASSQEEGLGYTF.

The chain joins TRBV4-2 to TRBJ2-5; D not resolved. With 0 bases removed from V and 11 bases from J, the gap between germline ends came to 13 bases. Germline V gene data show CDR1 as LGHNA and CDR2 as YNFKEQ. This CDR3 is 13 amino acids long. CDR3 sequence reads: CASSQDLSREQYF. The CDR3 DNA reads as TGTGCCAGCAGCCAAGATTTATCCCGTGAGCAGTACTTC.

The V and J genes are TRBV6-9 and TRBJ2-5; D is unclear. This CDR3 has 15 residues. Germline lookup yields CDR1 MNHGY and CDR2 SVAAGI. In DNA, the CDR3 is TGTCCTAAGCTCCCAACCGCCCTTTACCAAGAGACCCAGTACTTC. Encoded protein: CPKLPTALYQETQYF.

This clone has more than one count but fewer than ten. This rearrangement joins TRBV5-1 to TRBJ1-1; D may be TRBD1 (6 bases). V lost 0 bases and J lost 11, with 20 bases in between. Germline V CDR1 and CDR2: SGHRS, YFSETQ. The CDR3 totals 15 residues. The CDR3 nucleotides are TGCGCCAGCAGCTTGGCCGGGGGGCAAGTTTCGGTGGCTTTCTTT. Its translation: CASSLAGGQVSVAFF.

The chain carries TRBV30 and TRBJ2-1; possibly TRBD2 for D (7 bases). The CDR3 contains 13 residues. V shed 8 bases and J shed 9 bases, with 20 bases lying between them. Germline V lookup: CDR1 GTSNPN, CDR2 SVGIG (reference sequence). The DNA for the CDR3 is TGTGCCGGACGGGTGGGGGGGCCACTTGAGCAGTTCTTC. Amino acids: CAGRVGGPLEQFF. Combining the CDR3 with reference TRBV30 and TRBJ2-1 gives the whole variable domain SQTIHQWPATLVQPVGSPLSLECTVEGTSNPNLYWYRQAAGRGLQLLFYSVGIGQISSEVPQNLSASRPQDRQFILSSKKLLLSDSGFYLCAGRVGGPLEQFFGPGTRLTVL.

The table lists this clone with a count of one. The gene calls are TRBV18 and TRBJ2-1, with TRBD2 identical over 11 bases. Germline V gene sequence: CDR1 KGHSH, CDR2 LQKENI. The trim removed 3 bases at V and 6 bases at J, leaving 4 bases unmatched. The CDR3 extends over 15 amino acids. The CDR3 protein is CASSPSGGAGNEQFF. CDR3 in DNA: TGTGCCAGCTCACCTAGCGGGGGGGCAGGCAATGAGCAGTTCTTC.

The V call is TRBV19, the J call TRBJ1-2, with D uncertain. Deletions cut 6 bases from V and 2 bases from J, with 10 bases between. Germline CDR1 is LNHDA and CDR2 is SQIVND (reference sequence). The CDR3 is 13 residues long. The CDR3 DNA reads as TGTGCCAGTAGCCTAACAGAAAACTATGGCTACACCTTC. Protein sequence: CASSLTENYGYTF.

This clone has a handful of counts. The rearrangement uses TRBV15 and TRBJ2-7; maybe TRBD1 (6 bases). The CDR3 spans 14 residues. The V end was cut by 1 base, the J end by 2 bases, with 9 bases between. Germline V gives CDR1 LNHNV, CDR2 YYDKDF (reference sequence). The CDR3 bases are TGTGCCACCAGCAGAGGTGCAGGGGCCTACGAGCAGTACTTC. This codes for CATSRGAGAYEQYF.

The chain has TRBV6-4 and TRBJ2-3, with TRBD2 identical over 8 bases. Germline-derived CDR1 and CDR2 are MRHNA and SNTAGT. CDR3 size: 16 residues. V shed 6 bases and J 2 bases; nucleotides not matched to a gene: 10. The CDR3 sequence: CASRASIGGATDTQYF. The CDR3 nucleotides are TGTGCCAGCAGAGCCTCTATCGGGGGGGCCACAGATACGCAGTATTTT.

In DNA, the CDR3 is TGCGCCAGCAGCCCGACAACTAGCGGGGTCACCGGGGAGCTGTTTTTT. Translation gives CASSPTTSGVTGELFF. This sequence joins TRBV5-1 and TRBJ2-2, with 10 bases fitting TRBD2. The V segment lost 4 bases and the J segment 4 bases; nucleotides outside the gene matches: 7. The CDR3 contains 16 residues. Germline V gene lookup returns CDR1 SGHRS and CDR2 YFSETQ.

For the CDR3, the DNA is TGTGCCAGCAGCTTAGTTGGGGGGTTAATCTCCTACAATGAGCAGTTCTTC. It encodes CASSLVGGLISYNEQFF. The rearrangement links TRBV7-9 to TRBJ2-1, with a possible D match to TRBD2 (6 bases). Germline CDR1 and CDR2: SEHNR and FQNEAQ (reference sequence). V was shortened by 1 base and J by 0 bases, with 13 bases between the two germline ends. This CDR3 spans 17 amino acids.

The CDR3 DNA reads TGTGCCAGCAGCCCCAGGACAGGCGCGAGCACTGAAGCTTTCTTT. It encodes CASSPRTGASTEAFF. The chain combines TRBV7-9 with TRBJ1-1; 7 bases are a match to TRBD1. Germline trimming cut 5 bases from V and 4 bases from J; bases unmatched to any gene: 10. CDR3 length: 15 amino acids. CDR1 SEHNR and CDR2 FQNEAQ come from the germline V gene (reference sequence).

Here the CDR3 reads CASTPGLSTDTQYF. The CDR3 nucleotides read TGTGCCAGCACTCCGGGACTAAGCACAGATACGCAGTATTTT. The chain combines TRBV18 with TRBJ2-3, with TRBD2 matching over 7 bases. This CDR3 has 14 residues. V dropped 8 bases and J dropped 0; count of bases not matched to a gene: 5. Germline V CDR1 and CDR2: KGHSH, LQKENI.

The V gene is TRBV2, the J gene TRBJ2-1; 9 bases match TRBD1. Trimming at V came to 5 bases and at J to 3 bases, leaving 8 bases not matched to a gene. CDR3 size: 16 residues. Germline lookup yields CDR1 SNHLY and CDR2 FYNNEI. Here the CDR3 reads CASSTRRTGVYNEQFF. DNA for the CDR3: TGTGCCAGCAGTACTAGGCGGACAGGGGTCTACAATGAGCAGTTCTTC. Full variable domain (remainder filled in from reference TRBV2 and TRBJ2-1): EPEVTQTPSHQVTQMGQEVILRCVPISNHLYFYWYRQILGQKVEFLVSFYNNEISEKSEIFDDQFSVERPDGSNFTLKIRSTKLEDSAMYFCASSTRRTGVYNEQFFGPGTRLTVL.

This clone was seen once. This chain uses TRBV7-9 with TRBJ1-1, with TRBD1 as a possible D gene (6 bases). Trimming left V 9 bases short and J 8 bases short, with 13 bases between. The CDR3 runs to 11 residues. Germline V gene data show CDR1 as SEHNR and CDR2 as FQNEAQ (reference sequence). The CDR3 region has the DNA TGTGCCAGTAGGCCCGGGACAGAAGCTTTCTTT. Protein product: CASRPGTEAFF. The entire variable domain, with the rest obtained from reference TRBV7-9 and TRBJ1-1, is as follows: DTGVSQNPRHKITKRGQNVTFRCDPISEHNRLYWYRQTLGQGPEFLTYFQNEAQLEKSRLLSDRFSAERPKGSFSTLEIQRTEQGDSAMYLCASRPGTEAFFGQGTRLTVV.

This clone showed up just once. The chain is built from TRBV4-3 and TRBJ2-1; 9 bases match TRBD2. The CDR3 is 16 amino acids. The J segment lost 8 bases and the V segment lost 2 bases, leaving 10 bases of the junction unmatched. Germline lookup yields CDR1 LGHNA and CDR2 YSLEER. The CDR3 nucleotides are TGCGCCAGCAGCCAAATATCTAGCGGGGCTGCAGATGAGCAGTTCTTC. This gives the protein CASSQISSGAADEQFF.

The chain recombines TRBV4-3 with TRBJ2-3; no definite D call. V lost 1 base and J 4 bases, leaving 9 bases between the germline ends. The CDR3 loop spans 14 amino acids. Germline CDR1 and CDR2: LGHNA and YSLEER. As DNA, the CDR3 is TGCGCCAGCAGCCAAGTTCTGGCTCCAGATACGCAGTATTTT. This translates into CASSQVLAPDTQYF.

The chain has TRBV4-1 and TRBJ1-2; D remains unclear. The CDR3 is 16 amino acids. In germline, CDR1 is MGHRA, CDR2 YSYEKL. Trimming shortened V by 3 bases and J by 1 base, and 15 bases separated the two germline ends. The CDR3 spells CASSHIAGDYNYGYTF. CDR3 coding DNA: TGCGCCAGCAGCCATATCGCCGGAGACTATAACTATGGCTACACCTTC.